The present T cell receptor beta chain was sequenced within a study of blood T cell repertoires in COVID-19. The CDR3 length is 13 residues. Germline CDR1 is SGHDN and CDR2 is FVKESK. V was shortened by 0 bases and J by 9 bases, with 6 bases between the two germline ends. Per the original methods: Reference gene primer amplification gave nucleated cell count estimates. Profiling relied on immunoSEQ multiplex PCR, and the TCRdb table lists in-frame clones only, not all of them. The D gene and trimming were derived from the DNA, and the V and J assignments and clone size from that table. There are 220,000 or so clones in the sample; about 83% occur only once, and about 7% lies in the top ten.

The TCR sequence derives from a woman aged 40 to 50 who had recovered from COVID-19. V usage is TRBV14 and J usage is TRBJ1-6; D gene unclear. The sequencing input was PBMCs or T cells enriched from blood (not recorded which). CDR3 sequence (DNA): TGTGCCAGCAGCCAAGATTTGAGTTCACCCCTCCACTTT. The encoded protein is CASSQDLSSPLHF. The variable domain in full, completed from reference TRBV14 and TRBJ1-6, reads EAGVTQFPSHSVIEKGQTVTLRCDPISGHDNLYWYRRVMGKEIKFLLHFVKESKQDESGMPNNRFLAERTGGTYSTLKVQPAELEDSGVYFCASSQDLSSPLHFGNGTRLTVT.